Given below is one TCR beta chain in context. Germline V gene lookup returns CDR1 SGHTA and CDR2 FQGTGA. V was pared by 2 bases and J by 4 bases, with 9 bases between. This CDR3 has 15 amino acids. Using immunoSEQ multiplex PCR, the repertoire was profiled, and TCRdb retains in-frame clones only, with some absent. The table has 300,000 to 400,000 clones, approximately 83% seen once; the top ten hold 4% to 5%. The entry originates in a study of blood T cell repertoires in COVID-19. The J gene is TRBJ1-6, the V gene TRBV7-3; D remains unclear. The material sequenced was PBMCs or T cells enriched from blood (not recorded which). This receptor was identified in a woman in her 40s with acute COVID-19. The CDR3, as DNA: TGTGCCAGCAGCTTAGGCCCACGTTATAATTCACCCCTCCACTTT. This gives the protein CASSLGPRYNSPLHF. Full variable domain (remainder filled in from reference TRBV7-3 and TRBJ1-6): GAGVSQTPSNKVTEKGKYVELRCDPISGHTALYWYRQSLGQGPEFLIYFQGTGAADDSGLPNDRFFAVRPEGSVSTLKIQRTERGDSAVYLCASSLGPRYNSPLHFGNGTRLTVT.